Following are 16 T cell receptor beta chains from one sample sequenced in a study of graft-versus-host responses after intestinal transplantation. The table came from immunoSEQ multiplex PCR; TCRdb's copy has only in-frame clones and leaves some out. Seen here are about 150,000 clones, 80% to 95% observed once, and the top ten hold approximately 0.2%. Which antigens these TCRs recognize remains unknown. Sample: unstimulated CD4+ T cells sorted from spleen or lymph node cells, taken before intestinal transplant. Every receptor here comes from a human donor who received an intestinal transplant.

The chain uses TRBV19 and TRBJ2-5; D unresolved. CDR3 length: 16 residues. With 0 bases removed from V and 1 base from J, the gap between germline ends came to 12 bases. The germline gives CDR1 LNHDA, CDR2 SQIVND (reference sequence). The CDR3 sequence: CASSIDTADLQETQYF. DNA of the CDR3: TGTGCCAGTAGTATAGATACGGCAGACCTCCAAGAGACCCAGTACTTC.

The J gene is TRBJ2-1, the V gene TRBV28; 11 nucleotides align to TRBD2. Looked up from germline, CDR1 is MDHEN and CDR2 is SYDVKM. The CDR3 is 14 amino acids. J lost 8 bases, V lost 6 bases, and 6 bases had no gene match. CDR3 protein: CASSETSGSDEQFF. CDR3 bases: TGTGCCAGCAGCGAAACTAGCGGGAGCGATGAGCAGTTCTTC.

The chain uses TRBV6-6 and TRBJ2-2; D unclear. There are 16 residues in the CDR3. The germline V gene encodes CDR1 MNHNY and CDR2 SVGAGI (reference sequence). With 0 bases removed from V and 4 bases from J, the gap between germline ends came to 12 bases. Here the CDR3 DNA reads TGTGCCAGCAGTTACTCCGGCAGGTTTGTCACCGGGGAGCTGTTTTTT. Its translation is CASSYSGRFVTGELFF.

As DNA, the CDR3 is TGTGCCAGCAGTTCAACGGGCTTCCCCCCTTACGAGCAGTACTTC. Residues: CASSSTGFPPYEQYF. This chain links TRBV11-1 with TRBJ2-7; D ambiguous. Germline values: CDR1 SGHAT, CDR2 FQDESV (reference sequence). Trimming cost V 6 bases and J 4 bases, with 19 bases left between them. The CDR3 length is 15 residues. The full variable domain, with the rest looked up from reference TRBV11-1 and TRBJ2-7, is EAEVAQSPRYKITEKSQAVAFWCDPISGHATLYWYRQILGQGPELLVQFQDESVVDDSQLPKDRFSAERLKGVDSTLKIQPAELGDSAMYLCASSSTGFPPYEQYFGPGTRLTVT.

V is TRBV6-1 and J is TRBJ1-1; D may be TRBD1 (6 bases). Trimming stripped 0 bases from V and 3 bases from J, with 11 bases between. Germline CDR1 is MNHNS and CDR2 is SASEGT. The CDR3 is 15 residues long. Written as DNA, the CDR3 is TGTGCCAGCAGTGAAGCCCACACAGGGTACACTGAAGCTTTCTTT. This encodes CASSEAHTGYTEAFF.

J is TRBJ1-1 and V is TRBV4-3, with 8 bases aligning to TRBD1. The V segment lost 1 base and the J segment 11 bases; nucleotides outside the gene matches: 9. The CDR3 covers 14 residues. The germline gives CDR1 LGHNA, CDR2 YSLEER. The CDR3 loop is CASSQAYRGGKAFF. DNA for the CDR3: TGCGCCAGCAGCCAAGCTTACAGGGGGGGGAAGGCTTTCTTT.

J is TRBJ2-7 and V is TRBV28; D might be TRBD2 (6 bases). The germline gives CDR1 MDHEN, CDR2 SYDVKM. V lost 3 bases and J 3 bases, leaving 27 bases between the germline ends. The CDR3 covers 19 residues. The CDR3 is CASSFTPGLLVEMGYEQYF. For the CDR3, the DNA is TGTGCCAGCAGTTTTACGCCGGGACTGTTGGTTGAAATGGGCTACGAGCAGTACTTC. Full variable domain (outside the CDR3, taken from reference TRBV28 and TRBJ2-7): DVKVTQSSRYLVKRTGEKVFLECVQDMDHENMFWYRQDPGLGLRLIYFSYDVKMKEKGDIPEGYSVSREKKERFSLILESASTNQTSMYLCASSFTPGLLVEMGYEQYFGPGTRLTVT.

V usage is TRBV7-3 and J usage is TRBJ2-1, with D possibly matching TRBD2 (6 bases). The germline V gene has CDR1 SGHTA and CDR2 FQGTGA. The CDR3 totals 15 residues. The V end was cut by 5 bases, the J end by 8 bases, with 19 bases between. The CDR3 reads CASSPTRGVTYEQFF. The DNA of the CDR3 is TGTGCCAGCAGCCCAACGCGCGGGGTGACGTATGAGCAGTTCTTC. Variable domain in full (rest from reference TRBV7-3 and TRBJ2-1): GAGVSQTPSNKVTEKGKYVELRCDPISGHTALYWYRQSLGQGPEFLIYFQGTGAADDSGLPNDRFFAVRPEGSVSTLKIQRTERGDSAVYLCASSPTRGVTYEQFFGPGTRLTVL.

In this sample, this clone turned up once. This chain joins TRBV19 and TRBJ1-2; no clear D. The germline gives CDR1 LNHDA, CDR2 SQIVND (reference sequence). There are 12 residues in the CDR3. The ends were cut back, 5 bases at V and 4 bases at J, with 8 bases in the middle. DNA of the CDR3: TGTGCCAGTAGTTTACGACCCTATGGCTACACCTTC. Translating it yields CASSLRPYGYTF.

This chain joins TRBV28 and TRBJ1-3; D remains ambiguous. CDR1 is MDHEN, CDR2 SYDVKM, per germline. Trimming cost V 5 bases and J 4 bases, with 12 bases left between them. CDR3 length: 14 residues. The CDR3 is CASSANFRGNTIYF. The DNA for the CDR3 is TGTGCCAGCAGTGCGAACTTTCGAGGAAACACCATATATTTT.

V usage is TRBV5-1 and J usage is TRBJ2-2; TRBD2 might be the D (5 bases). The V gene lost 0 bases and the J gene lost 4 bases, with 10 bases spanning the gap. CDR3 length equals 15 residues. From germline, CDR1 is SGHRS and CDR2 YFSETQ. Written as DNA, the CDR3 is TGCGCCAGCAGCTTGGGTCGAGCGGTCACCGGGGAGCTGTTTTTT. It is translated as CASSLGRAVTGELFF.

The chain links TRBV7-9 to TRBJ2-3; D is unclear. There are 16 residues in the CDR3. Trimming took off 7 bases at V and 0 bases at J, with 17 bases between the two ends. The germline CDR1 and CDR2 sequences are SEHNR and FQNEAQ (reference sequence). In DNA form, the CDR3 reads TGTGCCAGCAAGGGTACTCTGGCTTCTAGCACAGATACGCAGTATTTT. It translates to CASKGTLASSTDTQYF.

V and J are TRBV6-5 and TRBJ1-1, with D perhaps matching TRBD1 (5 bases). This CDR3 region has 14 residues. V was cut by 10 bases and J by 0 bases, with 15 bases left in between. Germline V gives CDR1 MNHEY, CDR2 SVGAGI. CDR3 nucleotides: TGTGCCACTCGGGGGGGGAGCATGAACACTGAAGCTTTCTTT. This codes for CATRGGSMNTEAFF.

The genes are TRBV4-1 and TRBJ2-7; D could derive from TRBD1 or TRBD2 (6 bases each). The germline V and J ends were trimmed by 4 bases and 0 bases, with 16 bases remaining between them. This CDR3 has 16 residues. Germline CDR1 and CDR2: MGHRA and YSYEKL. The DNA of the CDR3 is TGCGCCAGCAGCCCCGCAGAGGGGGGCCCCTCCTACGAGCAGTACTTC. It yields the protein CASSPAEGGPSYEQYF.

This clone has just a few counts. The chain recombines TRBV6-1 with TRBJ2-7, with 10 bases that match TRBD2. Germline V gives CDR1 MNHNS, CDR2 SASEGT. The CDR3 is made up of 16 amino acids. The trim removed 0 bases at V and 1 base at J, leaving 3 bases unmatched. The CDR3 here is CASSEALLAGSYEQYF. The CDR3 DNA reads TGTGCCAGCAGTGAAGCGCTACTAGCGGGATCCTACGAGCAGTACTTC.

The J gene is TRBJ2-7, the V gene TRBV4-3; tentatively, D is TRBD1 or TRBD2 (5 bases each). Trimming left V 3 bases short and J 0 bases short, with 12 bases between. The CDR3 runs 15 residues. CDR1 LGHNA and CDR2 YSLEER come from the germline V gene. CDR3 residues: CASSHRDGNSYEQYF. The CDR3 DNA sequence: TGCGCCAGCAGCCACCGGGACGGGAACTCCTACGAGCAGTACTTC.